The clone carrying this T cell receptor (beta chain) was detected ten times or more. Its specificity is not known. V lost 1 base to trimming and J lost 0 bases; unmatched junction nucleotides: 4. The germline gives CDR1 SGHVS, CDR2 FNYEAQ. CDR3 length: 16 residues. These data belong to a study of T cells in Graves' hyperthyroidism and ophthalmopathy. General study points: The blood repertoire included most of the expanded thyroid clonotypes above 0.001.

With a duration under 2 months, the hyperthyroidism was newly diagnosed in patients aged 18 to 65. Source material for PBMCs was 10 ml fresh peripheral blood. The TCR beta CDR3 regions underwent amplification using RNA transcripts as the source. Initially, a first-round RT-PCR of the TCR CDR3 employed the HTBI primer set. TCRdb reanalysed the multiplex PCR reads using MiXCR and keeps one entry per CDR3 protein. This table holds about 350,000 distinct CDR3 sequences, 11% to 15% found once. The receptor comes from a woman under 40 with Graves' hyperthyroidism. Sequenced input: blood. The chain links TRBV7-6 to TRBJ2-3, with 7 positions matching TRBD2. This CDR3 is CASSLGVAGSTDTQYF. The CDR3 DNA reads TGTGCCAGCAGCTTAGGAGTAGCGGGTAGCACAGATACGCAGTATTTT. Together with reference TRBV7-6 and TRBJ2-3, the CDR3 gives the full variable domain: GAGVSQSPRYKVTKRGQDVALRCDPISGHVSLYWYRQALGQGPEFLTYFNYEAQQDKSGLPNDRFSAERPEGSISTLTIQRTEQRDSAMYRCASSLGVAGSTDTQYFGPGTRLTVL.